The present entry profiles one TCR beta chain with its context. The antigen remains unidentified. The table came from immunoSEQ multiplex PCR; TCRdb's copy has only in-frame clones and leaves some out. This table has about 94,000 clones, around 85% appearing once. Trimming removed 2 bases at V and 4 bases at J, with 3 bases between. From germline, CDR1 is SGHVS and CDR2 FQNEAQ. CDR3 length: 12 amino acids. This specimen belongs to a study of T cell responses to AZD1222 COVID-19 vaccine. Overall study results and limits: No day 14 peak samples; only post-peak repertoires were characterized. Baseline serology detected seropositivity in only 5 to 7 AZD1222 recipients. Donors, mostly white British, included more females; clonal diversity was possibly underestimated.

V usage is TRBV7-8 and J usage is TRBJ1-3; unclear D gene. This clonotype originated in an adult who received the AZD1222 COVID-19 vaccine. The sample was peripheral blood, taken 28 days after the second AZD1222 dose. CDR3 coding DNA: TGTGCCAGCAGCTTAAAGGGAAACACCATATATTTT. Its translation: CASSLKGNTIYF.